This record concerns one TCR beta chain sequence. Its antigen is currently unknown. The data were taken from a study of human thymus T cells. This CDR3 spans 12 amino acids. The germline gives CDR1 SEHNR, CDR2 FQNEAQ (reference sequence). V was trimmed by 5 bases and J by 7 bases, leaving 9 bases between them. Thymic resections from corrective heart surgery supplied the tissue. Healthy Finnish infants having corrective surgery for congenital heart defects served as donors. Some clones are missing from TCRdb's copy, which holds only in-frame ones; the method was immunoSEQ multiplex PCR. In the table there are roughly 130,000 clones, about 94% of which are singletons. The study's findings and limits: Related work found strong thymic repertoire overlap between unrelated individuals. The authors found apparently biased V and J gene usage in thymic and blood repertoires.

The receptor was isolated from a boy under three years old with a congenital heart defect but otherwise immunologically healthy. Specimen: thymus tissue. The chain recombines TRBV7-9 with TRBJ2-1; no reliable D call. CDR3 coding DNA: TGTGCCAGCAGCATGCGGCTGAATGAGCAGTTCTTC. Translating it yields CASSMRLNEQFF.